This is a list of T cell receptor beta chains from one sample in a study of PD-1 blockade in classical Hodgkin lymphoma. Data came from immunoSEQ multiplex PCR; TCRdb stores just in-frame clones and leaves some out. The data hold some 17,000 clones, with over 65% observed a single time. The sequencing used CD4+ T cells from blood, collected before the fourth cycle of nivolumab. The receptor source for this set is a human donor with classical Hodgkin lymphoma. The CDR3 runs from the conserved cysteine through the conserved F or W. The D gene is left open where the match is weak. Expanded clones are given a class, and other clones once, few, many or no size at all.

v_call	j_call	d_call	clone_size	cdr3_nt	cdr3_aa
TRBV21-1	TRBJ1-6	-	-	TGTGCCAGCAGCAAAATGACATATCCCCTCCACTTT	CASSKMTYPLHF
TRBV5-1	TRBJ1-1	TRBD1	-	TGCGCCAGCGGTTTACAGGGGGCGGACACTGAAGCTTTCTTT	CASGLQGADTEAFF
TRBV13	TRBJ2-1	TRBD1	once	TGTGCCAGCAGCTTCCTTGCGAAGGGGGCGAATGAGCAGTTCTTC	CASSFLAKGANEQFF
TRBV27	TRBJ2-1	-	few	TGTGCCAGCAGATCCCAGGACGGAACAACCTACAATGAGCAGTTCTTC	CASRSQDGTTYNEQFF
TRBV5-6	TRBJ1-1	-	-	TGTGCCAGCAGCTTGACCGGTTCCCCGTCTAGATTT	CASSLTGSPSRF
TRBV25-1	TRBJ2-1	TRBD1	-	TGTGCCAGCAGTGCCGGACAGGGGGCCTACAATGAGCAGTTCTTC	CASSAGQGAYNEQFF
TRBV9	TRBJ2-3	TRBD2	-	TGTGCCAGCAGCATAGATAGCGGGAGTATTGCAGATACGCAGTATTTT	CASSIDSGSIADTQYF
TRBV7-9	TRBJ2-2	TRBD1	-	TGTGCCAGCAGCTTGCAGGGGGCTCTGACCGGGGAGCTGTTTTTT	CASSLQGALTGELFF
TRBV7-6	TRBJ1-3	-	-	TGTGCCAGCAGCTTAGTGTCCGGGGGCTCTGGAAACACCATATATTTT	CASSLVSGGSGNTIYF
TRBV5-6	TRBJ2-2	-	-	TGTGCCAGCAGCTTCATGGTACAGGCAAACACCGGGGAGCTGTTTTTT	CASSFMVQANTGELFF
TRBV10-3	TRBJ2-3	-	-	TGTGCCATCAGCCCGAGGACGGCTAGCACAGATACGCAGTATTTT	CAISPRTASTDTQYF
TRBV21-1	TRBJ1-2	-	few	TGTGCCAGCAGCAAAGGAGGGACAGGGGCCCAAAACTATGGCTACACCTTC	CASSKGGTGAQNYGYTF
TRBV28	TRBJ1-5	-	-	TGTGCCAGCAATCCAGGGATTCAGCCCCAGCATTTT	CASNPGIQPQHF
TRBV19	TRBJ1-6	TRBD1	-	TGTGCCAGTACCCTCCCCGAGGACAGGGGTAATTCACCCCTCCACTTT	CASTLPEDRGNSPLHF
TRBV27	TRBJ2-7	TRBD1	-	TGTGCCAGCCGGGGGACAGGGGCCTACGAGCAGTACTTC	CASRGTGAYEQYF
TRBV29-1	TRBJ2-7	TRBD1	-	TGCAGCGTTGGGACAGGGTCCGAGCAGTACTTC	CSVGTGSEQYF
TRBV5-1	TRBJ1-4	-	-	TGCGCCAGCAGGCAGGGATCTAATGAAAAACTGTTTTTT	CASRQGSNEKLFF
TRBV7-8	TRBJ2-7	-	-	TGTGCCAGCAGCCCCCCGGGCAGGAACTCCTACGAGCAGTACTTC	CASSPPGRNSYEQYF
TRBV28	TRBJ2-5	-	few	TGTGCCAGCAGTTTAGGGGGGGCGCAGGAGACCCAGTACTTC	CASSLGGAQETQYF
TRBV5-1	TRBJ1-2	TRBD1	-	TGCGCCAGCAGCTTGGACCCCGGGACAGTACCCTATCTATTCTATGGCTACACCTTC	CASSLDPGTVPYLFYGYTF
TRBV10-3	TRBJ1-5	TRBD1	-	TGTGCCATCAGCCAGGACAGGGCAGGTCAGCCCCAGCATTTT	CAISQDRAGQPQHF
TRBV29-1	TRBJ2-1	-	-	TGCAGCGTTAGGCAGGTTCAACGGGAGCAGTTCTTC	CSVRQVQREQFF
TRBV5-1	TRBJ2-5	-	-	TGCGCCAGCAGGGGGATGGATCTAGAGACCCAGTACTTC	CASRGMDLETQYF
TRBV5-4	TRBJ2-7	-	medium-sized	TGTGCCAGCAGCTCGGACAGTGCCTACGAGCAGTACTTC	CASSSDSAYEQYF
TRBV19	TRBJ2-7	-	-	TGTGCCAGTAGTCCCCGGGGCCTCACCTACGAGCAGTACTTC	CASSPRGLTYEQYF
TRBV7-8	TRBJ2-7	TRBD2	-	TGTGCCAGCAGCTTAGTGGGAGGGTCCGAGCAGTACTTC	CASSLVGGSEQYF
TRBV7-2	TRBJ2-5	-	-	TGTGCCAGCAGCTTAGTTGGCGGACAGTACCAAGAGACCCAGTACTTC	CASSLVGGQYQETQYF
TRBV7-9	TRBJ2-3	-	-	TGTGCCAGCAGCTTAGTTTCAGGCTTCACAGATACGCAGTATTTT	CASSLVSGFTDTQYF
TRBV30	TRBJ1-2	TRBD1	-	TGTGCCTGGAGTGGGGACAGCTATGGCTACACCTTC	CAWSGDSYGYTF
TRBV4-3	TRBJ1-4	-	-	TGCGCCAGCAGCAGCAGAAGGAGGGAAAAACTGTTTTTT	CASSSRRREKLFF
TRBV4-3	TRBJ1-4	TRBD1	-	TGCGCCAGCAGCCAGAACAGGGGGCCTAATGAAAAACTGTTTTTT	CASSQNRGPNEKLFF
TRBV28	TRBJ2-3	-	-	TGTGCCAGCAGCCGCGGGACACTAAGCACAGATACGCAGTATTTT	CASSRGTLSTDTQYF
TRBV11-2	TRBJ1-1	-	-	TGTGCCAGCAGCGGGATCACGGGCAGGGGCACTGAAGCTTTCTTT	CASSGITGRGTEAFF
TRBV18	TRBJ1-5	-	few	TGTGCCAGCTCACCCCAGGAGGGGCGAGGCAATCAGCCCCAGCATTTT	CASSPQEGRGNQPQHF
TRBV7-6	TRBJ2-7	TRBD1	-	TGTGCCAGCAGCCCAACAACCGGACAGGGTGGCTACGAGCAGTACTTC	CASSPTTGQGGYEQYF
TRBV7-2	TRBJ2-7	TRBD2	-	TGTGCCAGCACCTTACAAGTAGCGGGAGGCCACGAGCAGTACTTC	CASTLQVAGGHEQYF
TRBV5-5	TRBJ1-5	-	once	TGTGCCAGCAGCTTTATCGCGTCGAATCAGCCCCAGCATTTT	CASSFIASNQPQHF
TRBV30	TRBJ2-5	TRBD2	-	TGTGCCTGGAGGACGGGGGGACACCAAGAGACCCAGTACTTC	CAWRTGGHQETQYF
TRBV11-1	TRBJ1-2	TRBD1	-	TGTGCCAGCAGCGAAGCCGGGACAGGGGGTCGTAATGGCTACACCTTC	CASSEAGTGGRNGYTF
TRBV5-6	TRBJ1-1	-	-	TGTGCCAGCAGCTGGTGGGCGGGGGCCCTCACGAAAACTGAAGCTTTCTTT	CASSWWAGALTKTEAFF
TRBV27	TRBJ2-3	-	-	TGTGCCAGCAGAAGTGGGTTGTTTTCGGATACGCAGTATTTT	CASRSGLFSDTQYF
TRBV2	TRBJ1-5	TRBD1	few	TGTGCCAGCAGTGCACAGGGGTTTTTGCAGCCCCAGCATTTT	CASSAQGFLQPQHF
TRBV14	TRBJ2-7	-	-	TGTGCCAGCAGCCACCTCCAAAGTCTAGGCCAGTACGAGCAGTACTTC	CASSHLQSLGQYEQYF
TRBV19	TRBJ1-6	-	-	TGTGCCAGTAGTACCGTGGGAGCCCTCAATTCACCCCTCCACTTT	CASSTVGALNSPLHF
TRBV5-1	TRBJ2-5	-	-	TGCGCCAGCAGCTTGGGAAGACAAAGAGAGACCCAGTACTTC	CASSLGRQRETQYF
TRBV7-2	TRBJ1-2	-	-	TGTGCCAGCAGCAAGGGGGATTTAATCGGTGGCTACACCTTC	CASSKGDLIGGYTF
TRBV7-3	TRBJ1-2	-	-	TGTGCCAGCAGCCGCGCGGCAGGGGCCCTGGATGGCTACACCTTC	CASSRAAGALDGYTF
TRBV2	TRBJ2-7	TRBD1	-	TGTGCCAGCACCGGGACAGTTAGATACGAGCAGTACTTC	CASTGTVRYEQYF